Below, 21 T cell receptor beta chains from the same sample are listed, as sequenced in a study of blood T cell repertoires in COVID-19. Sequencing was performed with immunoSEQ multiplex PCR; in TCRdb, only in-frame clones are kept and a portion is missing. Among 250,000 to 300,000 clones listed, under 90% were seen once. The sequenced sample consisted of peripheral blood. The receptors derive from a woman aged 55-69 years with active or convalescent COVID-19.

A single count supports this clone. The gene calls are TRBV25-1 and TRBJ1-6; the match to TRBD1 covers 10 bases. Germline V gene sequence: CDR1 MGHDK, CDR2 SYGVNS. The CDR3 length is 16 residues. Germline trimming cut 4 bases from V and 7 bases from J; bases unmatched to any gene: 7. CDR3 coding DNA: TGTGCCAGCAGTGCCCTAGGGGGACAGGGGAATTCACCCCTCCACTTT. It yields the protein CASSALGGQGNSPLHF.

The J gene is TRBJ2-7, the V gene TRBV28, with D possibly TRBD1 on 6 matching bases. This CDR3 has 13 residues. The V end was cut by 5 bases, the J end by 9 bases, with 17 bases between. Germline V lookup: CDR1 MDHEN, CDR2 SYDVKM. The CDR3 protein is CASSRTEATGQYF. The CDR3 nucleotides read TGTGCCAGCAGTCGGACAGAAGCTACGGGGCAGTACTTC.

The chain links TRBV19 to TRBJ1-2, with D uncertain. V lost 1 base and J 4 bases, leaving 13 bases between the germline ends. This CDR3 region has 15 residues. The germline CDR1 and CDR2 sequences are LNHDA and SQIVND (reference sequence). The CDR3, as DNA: TGTGCCAGTAGTATAGCCAGCGGCGGGTCCTATGGCTACACCTTC. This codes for CASSIASGGSYGYTF.

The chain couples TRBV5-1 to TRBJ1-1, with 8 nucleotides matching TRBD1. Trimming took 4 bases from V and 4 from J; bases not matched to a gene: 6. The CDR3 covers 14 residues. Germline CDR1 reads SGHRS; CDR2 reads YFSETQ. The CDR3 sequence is CASSPLQGGTEAFF. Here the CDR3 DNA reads TGCGCCAGCAGCCCTCTACAGGGGGGCACTGAAGCTTTCTTT.

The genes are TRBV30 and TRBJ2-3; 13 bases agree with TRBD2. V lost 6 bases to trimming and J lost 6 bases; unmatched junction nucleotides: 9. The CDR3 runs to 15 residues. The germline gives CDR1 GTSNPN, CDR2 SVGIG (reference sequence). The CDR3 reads CACRLAGGFGDTQYF. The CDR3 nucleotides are TGTGCCTGTAGACTAGCGGGGGGCTTCGGGGATACGCAGTATTTT.

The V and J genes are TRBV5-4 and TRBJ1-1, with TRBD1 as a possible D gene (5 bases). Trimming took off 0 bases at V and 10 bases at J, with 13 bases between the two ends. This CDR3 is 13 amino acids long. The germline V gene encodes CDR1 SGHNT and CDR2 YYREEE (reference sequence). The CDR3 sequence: CASSLERGIRAFF. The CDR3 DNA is TGTGCCAGCAGCTTGGAAAGGGGAATAAGAGCTTTCTTT.

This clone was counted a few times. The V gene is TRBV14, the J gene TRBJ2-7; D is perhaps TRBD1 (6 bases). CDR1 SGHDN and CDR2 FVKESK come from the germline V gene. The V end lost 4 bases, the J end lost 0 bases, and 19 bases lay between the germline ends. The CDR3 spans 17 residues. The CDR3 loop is CASSLFIPGTISYEQYF. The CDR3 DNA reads TGTGCCAGCAGCCTTTTTATTCCCGGGACAATCTCCTACGAGCAGTACTTC.

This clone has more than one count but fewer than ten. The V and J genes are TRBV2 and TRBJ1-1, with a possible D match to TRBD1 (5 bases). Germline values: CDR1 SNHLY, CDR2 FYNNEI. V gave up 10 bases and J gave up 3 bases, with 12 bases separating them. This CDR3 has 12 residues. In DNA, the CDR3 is TGTGCCATCACGGCAGGGTACACTGAAGCTTTCTTT. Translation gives CAITAGYTEAFF.

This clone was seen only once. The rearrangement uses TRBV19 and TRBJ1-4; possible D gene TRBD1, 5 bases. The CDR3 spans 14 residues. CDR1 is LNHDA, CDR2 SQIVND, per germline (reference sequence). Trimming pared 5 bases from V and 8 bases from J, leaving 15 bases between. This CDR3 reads CASSPPGEREKLFF. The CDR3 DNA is TGTGCCAGTAGTCCCCCGGGGGAGAGGGAAAAACTGTTTTTT.

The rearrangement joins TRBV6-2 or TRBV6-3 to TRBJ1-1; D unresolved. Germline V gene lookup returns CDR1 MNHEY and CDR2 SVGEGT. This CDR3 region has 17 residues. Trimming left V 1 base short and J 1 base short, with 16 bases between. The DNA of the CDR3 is TGTGCCAGCAGTTACTTGACCTACAGAGTAACGAACACTGAAGCTTTCTTT. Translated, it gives CASSYLTYRVTNTEAFF.

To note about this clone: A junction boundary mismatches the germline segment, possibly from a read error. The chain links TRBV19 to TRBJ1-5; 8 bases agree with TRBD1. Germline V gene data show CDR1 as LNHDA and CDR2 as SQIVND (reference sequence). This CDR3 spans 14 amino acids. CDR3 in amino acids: CASSMSGGKQPQHF. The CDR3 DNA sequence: TGTGCCAGTAGTATGTCAGGGGGCAAGCAGCCCCAGCATTTT.

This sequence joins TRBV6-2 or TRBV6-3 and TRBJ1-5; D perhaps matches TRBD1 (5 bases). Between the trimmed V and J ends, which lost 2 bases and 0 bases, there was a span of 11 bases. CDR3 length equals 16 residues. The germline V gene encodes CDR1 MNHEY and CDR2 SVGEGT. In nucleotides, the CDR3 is TGTGCCAGCAGTTACGAGGAGGGGCTTAGCAATCAGCCCCAGCATTTT. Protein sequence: CASSYEEGLSNQPQHF.

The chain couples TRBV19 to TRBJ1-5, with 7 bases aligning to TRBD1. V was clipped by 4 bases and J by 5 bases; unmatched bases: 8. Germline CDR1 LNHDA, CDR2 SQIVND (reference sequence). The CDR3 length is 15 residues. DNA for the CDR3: TGTGCCAGTAGTAGTCGACAGGGCCCTTATCAGCCCCAGCATTTT. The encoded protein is CASSSRQGPYQPQHF.

CDR3 region: CASSFPTSGVNTGELFF. In nucleotides, the CDR3 is TGTGCCAGCAGCTTCCCGACTAGCGGGGTGAACACCGGGGAGCTGTTTTTT. The chain joins TRBV5-8 to TRBJ2-2, with 11 bases that match TRBD2. This CDR3 region has 17 residues. CDR1 is SGHTS and CDR2 is YDEGEE in the germline V gene. With 2 bases clipped from V and 1 base from J, the junction kept 4 bases outside the gene matches.

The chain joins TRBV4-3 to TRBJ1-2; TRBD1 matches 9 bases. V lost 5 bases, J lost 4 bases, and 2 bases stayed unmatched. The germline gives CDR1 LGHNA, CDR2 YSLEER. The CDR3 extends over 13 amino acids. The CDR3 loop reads CASSEDRGYGYTF. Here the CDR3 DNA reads TGCGCCAGCAGCGAGGACAGGGGCTATGGCTACACCTTC.

This CDR3 reads CATSRLGASYEQYF. As DNA, the CDR3 is TGTGCCACCAGCAGGCTTGGGGCCTCCTACGAGCAGTACTTC. V gene TRBV15 combines with J gene TRBJ2-7, with a tentative D call TRBD1 (5 bases). CDR3 length equals 14 residues. V dropped 3 bases and J dropped 0 bases, with 9 bases sitting between them. The germline CDR1 and CDR2 sequences are LNHNV and YYDKDF (reference sequence).

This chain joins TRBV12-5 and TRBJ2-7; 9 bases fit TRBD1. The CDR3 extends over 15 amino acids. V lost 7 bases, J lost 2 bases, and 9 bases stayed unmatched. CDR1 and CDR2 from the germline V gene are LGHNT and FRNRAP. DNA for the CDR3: TGTGCTAGTGCCTCGGGACAGGGTAACACCTACGAGCAGTACTTC. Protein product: CASASGQGNTYEQYF.

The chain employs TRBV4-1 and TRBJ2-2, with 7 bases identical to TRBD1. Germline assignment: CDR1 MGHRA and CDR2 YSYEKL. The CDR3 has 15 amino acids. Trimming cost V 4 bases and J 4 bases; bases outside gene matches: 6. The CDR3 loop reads CASSRVTGSTGELFF. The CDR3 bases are TGCGCCAGCAGCCGAGTGACAGGGTCCACCGGGGAGCTGTTTTTT.

The CDR3 protein is CASSYPGMGEQYF. The CDR3 nucleotides are TGTGCCAGCAGTTACCCGGGAATGGGCGAGCAGTACTTC. This chain uses TRBV6-2 or TRBV6-3 with TRBJ2-7; D may be TRBD2 (5 bases). With 2 bases removed from V and 6 bases from J, the gap between germline ends came to 11 bases. The CDR3 has 13 residues. Looked up from germline, CDR1 is MNHEY and CDR2 is SVGEGT.

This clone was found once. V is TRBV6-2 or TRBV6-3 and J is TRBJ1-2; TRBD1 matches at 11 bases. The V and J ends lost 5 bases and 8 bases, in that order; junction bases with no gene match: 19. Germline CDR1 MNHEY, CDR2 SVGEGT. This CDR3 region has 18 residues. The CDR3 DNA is TGTGCCAGCAGTACCCGTTCCCGGACAGGGGGCGCATGGGGAGGCTACACCTTC. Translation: CASSTRSRTGGAWGGYTF.

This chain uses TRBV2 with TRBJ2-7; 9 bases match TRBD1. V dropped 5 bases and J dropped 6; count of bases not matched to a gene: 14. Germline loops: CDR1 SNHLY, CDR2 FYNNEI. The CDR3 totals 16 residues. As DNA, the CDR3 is TGTGCCAGCAGTCGTTTGACAGGGGGAACAGGGGCCGAGCAGTACTTC. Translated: CASSRLTGGTGAEQYF.